Sequencing of this TCR beta chain was carried out in a study of monozygotic twins with inflammatory bowel disease (dated by TCRdb to the late 2010s). For the wider study: The complete study included 28 monozygotic twin pairs: 19 IBD-discordant Danish pairs and nine German pairs, of which four were IBD-concordant and five were IBD-discordant. The search for disease-associated traits relied mainly on comparing IBD patients with their genetically identical healthy co-twins within discordant pairs. Each individual had, on average, about 151 000 unique TCRalpha sequences and 181 000 unique TCRbeta sequences available for analysis.

From each donor, a roughly 2.4 ml peripheral blood sample was collected into PAXgene tubes and kept at -80 degrees C. Total RNA was isolated from whole blood with the PAXgene blood miRNA kit on an automated QIAcube, without T cell sorting. Peripheral blood from monozygotic twin pairs concordant or discordant for inflammatory bowel disease was subjected to deep TCRalpha and TCRbeta repertoire profiling with unique molecular barcoding. Smoking habits were recorded for all twin pairs, and each individual was classified as a current, former or never smoker. The investigation overall reported the following: The analysis was unable to tell apart different T cell subtypes. IBD patients shared fewer clonotypes with other individuals than healthy twins did, most markedly in patients showing signs of disease activity. Concordant and discordant twins showed no difference in repertoire similarity, possibly because of limited statistical power. No single strong signal or clonotype linked to IBD turned up in the results, so the idea that one exists was not supported. Background noise and inter-individual variability may have been introduced into the repertoires by the differing immunosuppressive treatments among patients. IBD patients had lower TCRbeta repertoire diversity, measured by the inverse Simpson index, than their healthy co-twins.

Library preparation used 5' RACE. For each TCR library, approximately 4,000 ng of total RNA was used. For each sample, cDNA was synthesized in eight separate reactions using SMARTScribe reverse transcriptase. During cDNA synthesis, template switching was used to introduce unique molecular identifiers that contained a 6-nucleotide sample barcode. Two nested PCRs of about 15 and 9 cycles amplified the TCRalpha and TCRbeta cDNA, and bead purification followed each PCR. Before amplification, cDNA was treated with uracil DNA-glycosylase and purified using the QIAquick PCR purification kit. In the second PCR, Illumina TruSeq-compatible adapters and sample-specific barcodes were added. TapeStation and Qubit were used to check library quality and concentration, and 5 ng of each library was pooled. Sequencing of the pooled libraries was done on an Illumina HiSeq2500 single-index Rapid Run using custom sequencing primers and 2 x 100 bp reads. The authors processed their data as follows. MiGEC version 1.2.6 was used for UMI-based consensus assembly, which corrected PCR and sequencing errors. V(D)J alignment, clonotype assembly and CDR3 extraction were performed with MiXCR version 2.1.1. Gene usage, clonotype sharing and MAIT/NKT TCR abundance were normalised by analysing the top 1000, 10 000 and 20 000 clonotypes per sample. After downsampling to 27 000 UMIs, diversity was calculated as the inverse Simpson index using the vegan R package. Paired Mann-Whitney U tests were applied to discordant twin pairs, and Benjamini-Hochberg correction was used for multiple testing. Based on TCRdb reprocessing of the reads, there is one entry per CDR3 protein sequence, and DNA is missing. The V and J calls, along with clone size, are taken from TCRdb and not from the paper's own processing. The table held for this sample gives over 110,000 distinct CDR3 sequences. The ten largest account for roughly 2.5% of the sample.

CDR1 and CDR2 are read off the germline V gene as MNHNS and SASEGT. The CDR3 measures 16 amino acids from cysteine to phenylalanine. Only the protein is available. With respect to this clonotype: It lacks a known antigen.

The receptor chain draws on TRBV6-1 and TRBJ2-1; no DNA is available, so the TRBD2 call from TCRdb remains unchecked. The sequence came from a human donor with ulcerative colitis or Crohn's disease, or a healthy co-twin of an affected twin (not recorded which). Sequenced input: blood. CDR3 sequence: CASSPLLAGPGRRQFF.